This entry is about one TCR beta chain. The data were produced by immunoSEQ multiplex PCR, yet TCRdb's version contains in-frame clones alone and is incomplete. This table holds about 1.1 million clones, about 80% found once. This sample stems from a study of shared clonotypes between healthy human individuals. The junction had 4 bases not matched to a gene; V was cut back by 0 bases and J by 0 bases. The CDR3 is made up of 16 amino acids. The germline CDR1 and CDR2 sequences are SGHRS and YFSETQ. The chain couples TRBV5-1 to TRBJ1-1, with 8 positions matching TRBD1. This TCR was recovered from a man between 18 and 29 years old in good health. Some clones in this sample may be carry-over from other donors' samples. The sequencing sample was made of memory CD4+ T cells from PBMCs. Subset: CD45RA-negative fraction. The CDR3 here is CASSLEGTGLNTEAFF. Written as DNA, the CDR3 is TGCGCCAGCAGCTTGGAGGGGACAGGACTGAACACTGAAGCTTTCTTT.